Detailed here is one T cell receptor (beta chain). Antigen specificity is unknown. Germline V gene data show CDR1 as SEHNR and CDR2 as FQNEAQ (reference sequence). The CDR3 is 14 amino acids. V shed 7 bases and J 9 bases; nucleotides not matched to a gene: 12. This record belongs to a study of shared clonotypes between healthy human individuals. About the research overall: CD4 naive cells filled three plates per donor, CD4 memory three, CD8 naive two and CD8 memory one.

Overall study findings and caveats: Larger estimated richness was generally recorded for naive subsets relative to memory subsets. Sharing of clonotypes among donors was expected to vary with sequencing depth. The sole specimen, blood, was sampled, and tissue repertoires likely differ.

The repertoire was sequenced with immunoSEQ multiplex PCR; TCRdb's copy has only in-frame clones and lacks some. The repertoire has 2 million to 2.5 million clones, over 85% of them found once; the top ten carry roughly 0.36%. Sequenced sample: naive CD4+ T cells from PBMCs. Subset described: CD45RA+ positively selected. The TCR originated in a man between 18 and 35 years old in good health. Some clones in this sample may be carry-over from other donors' samples. The V and J genes are TRBV7-9 and TRBJ1-1; TRBD1 matches 9 bases. The CDR3 bases are TGTGCCAGCACCCAACAGGGGGCGGTTGAAAAAGCTTTCTTT. As protein: CASTQQGAVEKAFF.